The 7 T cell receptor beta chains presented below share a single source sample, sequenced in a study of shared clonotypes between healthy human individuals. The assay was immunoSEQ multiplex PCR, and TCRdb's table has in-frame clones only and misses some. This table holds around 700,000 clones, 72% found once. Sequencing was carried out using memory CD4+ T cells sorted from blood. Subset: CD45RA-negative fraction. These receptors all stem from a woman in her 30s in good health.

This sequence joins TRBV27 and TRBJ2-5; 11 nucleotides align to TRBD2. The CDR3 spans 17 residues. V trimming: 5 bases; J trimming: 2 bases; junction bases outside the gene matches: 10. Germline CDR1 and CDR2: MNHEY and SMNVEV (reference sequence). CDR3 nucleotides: TGTGCCAGCAGTCGGACTAGCGGGCACGTCCGGCAAGAGACCCAGTACTTC. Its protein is CASSRTSGHVRQETQYF.

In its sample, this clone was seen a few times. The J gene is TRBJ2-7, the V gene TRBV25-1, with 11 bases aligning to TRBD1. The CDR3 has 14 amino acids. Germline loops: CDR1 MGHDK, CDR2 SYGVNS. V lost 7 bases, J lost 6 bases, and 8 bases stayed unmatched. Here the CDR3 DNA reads TGTGCCAGCAATCTCGGGACAGGGGGTGGCGAGCAGTACTTC. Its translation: CASNLGTGGGEQYF.

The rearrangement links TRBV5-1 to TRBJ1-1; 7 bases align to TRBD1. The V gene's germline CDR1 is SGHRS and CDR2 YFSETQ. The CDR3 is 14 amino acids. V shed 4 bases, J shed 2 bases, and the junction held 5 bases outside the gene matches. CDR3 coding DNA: TGCGCCAGCAGCCGACAGGGACTAAACACTGAAGCTTTCTTT. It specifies CASSRQGLNTEAFF.

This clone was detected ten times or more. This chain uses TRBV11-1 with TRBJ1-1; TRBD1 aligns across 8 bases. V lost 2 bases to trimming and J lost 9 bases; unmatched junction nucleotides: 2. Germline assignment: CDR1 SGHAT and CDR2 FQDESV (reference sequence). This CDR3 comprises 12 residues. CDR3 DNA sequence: TGTGCCAGCAGCTTAAGGACAGGGAAAGCTTTCTTT. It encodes CASSLRTGKAFF.

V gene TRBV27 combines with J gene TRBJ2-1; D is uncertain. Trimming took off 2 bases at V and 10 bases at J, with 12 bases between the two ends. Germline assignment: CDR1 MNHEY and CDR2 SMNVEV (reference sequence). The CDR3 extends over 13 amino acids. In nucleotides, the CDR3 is TGTGCCAGCAGTTTAGCCCACTCGGTAGAGCAGTTCTTC. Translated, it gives CASSLAHSVEQFF.

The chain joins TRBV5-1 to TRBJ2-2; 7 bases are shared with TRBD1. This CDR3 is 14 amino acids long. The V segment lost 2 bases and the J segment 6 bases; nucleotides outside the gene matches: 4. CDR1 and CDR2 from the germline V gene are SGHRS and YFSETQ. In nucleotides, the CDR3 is TGCGCCAGCAGCTTTACAGGGGTTGCCGGGGAGCTGTTTTTT. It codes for CASSFTGVAGELFF.

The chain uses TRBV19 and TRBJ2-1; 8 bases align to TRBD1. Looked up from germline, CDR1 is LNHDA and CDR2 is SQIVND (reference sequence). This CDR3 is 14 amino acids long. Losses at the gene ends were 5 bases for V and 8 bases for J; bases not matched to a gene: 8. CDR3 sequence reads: CASSSSGGRDEQFF. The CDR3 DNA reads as TGTGCCAGTAGTTCCTCAGGGGGCCGCGATGAGCAGTTCTTC.